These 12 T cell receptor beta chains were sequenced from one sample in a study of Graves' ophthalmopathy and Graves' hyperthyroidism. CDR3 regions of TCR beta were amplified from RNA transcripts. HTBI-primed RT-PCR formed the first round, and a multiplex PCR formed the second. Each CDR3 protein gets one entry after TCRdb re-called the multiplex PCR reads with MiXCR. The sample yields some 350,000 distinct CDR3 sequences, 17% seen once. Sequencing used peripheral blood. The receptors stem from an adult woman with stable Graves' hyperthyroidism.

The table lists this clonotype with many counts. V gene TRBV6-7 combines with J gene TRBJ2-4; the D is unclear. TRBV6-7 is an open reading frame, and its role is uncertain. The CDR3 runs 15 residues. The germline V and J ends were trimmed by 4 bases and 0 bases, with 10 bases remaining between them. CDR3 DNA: TGTGCCAGCAGTTGGGATCACTTAGCCAAAAACATTCAGTACTTC. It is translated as CASSWDHLAKNIQYF.

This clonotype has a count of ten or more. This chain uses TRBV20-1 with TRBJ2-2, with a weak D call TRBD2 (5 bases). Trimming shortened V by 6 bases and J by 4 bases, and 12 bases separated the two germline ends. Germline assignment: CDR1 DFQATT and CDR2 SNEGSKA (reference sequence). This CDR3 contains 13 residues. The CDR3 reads CSAWTPPTGELFF. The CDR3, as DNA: TGCAGTGCCTGGACTCCGCCCACCGGGGAGCTGTTTTTT.

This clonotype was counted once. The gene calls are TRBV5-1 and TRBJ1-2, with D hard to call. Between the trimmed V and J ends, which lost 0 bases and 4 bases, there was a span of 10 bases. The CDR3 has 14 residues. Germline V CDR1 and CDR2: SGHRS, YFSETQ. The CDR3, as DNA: TGCGCCAGCAGCTTGGGGACGGGTCTCTATGGCTACACCTTC. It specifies CASSLGTGLYGYTF.

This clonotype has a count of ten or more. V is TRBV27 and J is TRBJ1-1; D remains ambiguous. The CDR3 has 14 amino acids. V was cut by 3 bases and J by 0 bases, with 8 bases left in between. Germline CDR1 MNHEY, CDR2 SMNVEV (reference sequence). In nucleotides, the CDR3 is TGTGCCAGCAGTTTGATCCCGCTGAACACTGAAGCTTTCTTT. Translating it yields CASSLIPLNTEAFF.

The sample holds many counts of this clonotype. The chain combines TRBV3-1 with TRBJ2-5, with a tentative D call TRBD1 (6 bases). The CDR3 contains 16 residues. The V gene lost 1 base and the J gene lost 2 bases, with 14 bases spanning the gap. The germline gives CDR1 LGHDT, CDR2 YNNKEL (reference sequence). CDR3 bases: TGTGCCAGCAGCCAAGTCCAGGACAGAAGACAAGAGACCCAGTACTTC. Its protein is CASSQVQDRRQETQYF.

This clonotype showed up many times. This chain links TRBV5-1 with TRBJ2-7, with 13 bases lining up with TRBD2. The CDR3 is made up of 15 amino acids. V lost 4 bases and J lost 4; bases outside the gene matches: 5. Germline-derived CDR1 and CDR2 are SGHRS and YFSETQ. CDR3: CASSLGTSGDYEQYF. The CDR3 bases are TGCGCCAGCAGCCTAGGGACTAGCGGGGATTACGAGCAGTACTTC.

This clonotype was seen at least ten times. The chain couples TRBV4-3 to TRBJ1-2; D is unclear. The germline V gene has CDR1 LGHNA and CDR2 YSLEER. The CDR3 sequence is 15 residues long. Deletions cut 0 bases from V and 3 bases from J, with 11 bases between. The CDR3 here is CASSQEGGNHYGYTF. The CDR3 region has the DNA TGCGCCAGCAGCCAAGAAGGAGGCAATCACTATGGCTACACCTTC.

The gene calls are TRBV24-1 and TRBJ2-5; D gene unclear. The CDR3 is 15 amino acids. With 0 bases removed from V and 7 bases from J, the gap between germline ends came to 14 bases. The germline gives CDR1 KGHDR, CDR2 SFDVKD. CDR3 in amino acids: CATSDLKVPQSTQYF. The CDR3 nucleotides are TGTGCCACCAGTGATTTGAAGGTGCCGCAGTCGACCCAGTACTTC.

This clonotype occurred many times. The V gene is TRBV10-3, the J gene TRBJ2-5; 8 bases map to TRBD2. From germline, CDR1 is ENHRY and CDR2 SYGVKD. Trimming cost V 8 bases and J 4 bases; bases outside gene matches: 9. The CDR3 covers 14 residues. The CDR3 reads CAIRLSLAGETQYF. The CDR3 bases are TGTGCCATCCGCCTCTCCCTAGCGGGAGAGACCCAGTACTTC.

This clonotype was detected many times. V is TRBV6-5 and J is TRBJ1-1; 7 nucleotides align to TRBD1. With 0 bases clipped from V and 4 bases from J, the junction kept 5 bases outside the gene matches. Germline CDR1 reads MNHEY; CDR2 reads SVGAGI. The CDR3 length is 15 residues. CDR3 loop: CASSYSRQGPTEAFF. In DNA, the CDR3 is TGTGCCAGCAGTTACTCGAGACAGGGTCCCACTGAAGCTTTCTTT.

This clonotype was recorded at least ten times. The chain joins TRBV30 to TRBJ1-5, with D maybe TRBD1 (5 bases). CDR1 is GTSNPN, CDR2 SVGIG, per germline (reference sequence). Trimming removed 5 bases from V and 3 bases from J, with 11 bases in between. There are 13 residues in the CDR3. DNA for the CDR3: TGTGCCTGGTCGGGGCAGGTCAATCAGCCCCAGCATTTT. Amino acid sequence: CAWSGQVNQPQHF.

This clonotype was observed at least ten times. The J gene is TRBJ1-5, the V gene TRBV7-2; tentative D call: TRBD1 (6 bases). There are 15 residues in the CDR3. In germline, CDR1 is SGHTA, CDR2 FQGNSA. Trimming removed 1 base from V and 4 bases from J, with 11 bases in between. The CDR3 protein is CASSLGGAWNQPQHF. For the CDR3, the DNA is TGTGCCAGCAGCTTAGGGGGGGCCTGGAATCAGCCCCAGCATTTT.